A selection of T cell receptor beta chains follows, all from one sample in a study of spatial heterogeneity in lung cancer. TCRdb independently ran MiXCR on the 5' RACE reads; one entry per CDR3 protein. The sample shows almost 75,000 distinct CDR3 sequences, 10% to 15% of them seen only once. The starting material was PBMCs, obtained at surgery. Receptors were obtained from a male donor with early-stage non-small cell lung cancer. Each CDR3 is given with its conserved first and last residue. The order of the fields is D gene, J gene, clone size, V gene, CDR3 DNA, CDR3 protein. D genes are given only for firm matches. Clone size, where shown, is once, few, many, or a class for clones that have expanded.

d_gene: .
j_gene: TRBJ1-2
abundance: .
v_gene: TRBV9
CDR3nt: TGTGCCAGCAGTATTCCCGGAGTCTATGGCTACACCTTC
CDR3aa: CASSIPGVYGYTF

d_gene: TRBD1
j_gene: TRBJ1-3
abundance: .
v_gene: TRBV12-5
CDR3nt: TGTGCTAGTGGACTTAGGACAGGGGCTGGAAACACCATATATTTT
CDR3aa: CASGLRTGAGNTIYF

d_gene: TRBD2
j_gene: TRBJ2-1
abundance: .
v_gene: TRBV20-1
CDR3nt: TGCAGTGCACAGCCAATTACCGTGGGACTAGCGGACTACAATGAGCAGTTCTTC
CDR3aa: CSAQPITVGLADYNEQFF

d_gene: .
j_gene: TRBJ1-2
abundance: .
v_gene: TRBV6-1
CDR3nt: TGTGCCAGCAGTGAAGCCGACTATGGCTACACCTTC
CDR3aa: CASSEADYGYTF

d_gene: TRBD2
j_gene: TRBJ2-5
abundance: many
v_gene: TRBV14
CDR3nt: TGTGCCAGCAGCCAAGATGCGGGAGGCGGGCCTAAAGAGACCCAGTACTTC
CDR3aa: CASSQDAGGGPKETQYF

d_gene: TRBD1
j_gene: TRBJ2-7
abundance: many
v_gene: TRBV19
CDR3nt: TGTGCCAGTAGTAGCCGGGACAGTCACGAGCAGTACTTC
CDR3aa: CASSSRDSHEQYF

d_gene: TRBD2
j_gene: TRBJ2-3
abundance: few
v_gene: TRBV6-5
CDR3nt: TGTGCCAGCAGTTATCTAGCGGGAGTGGATACGCAGTATTTT
CDR3aa: CASSYLAGVDTQYF

d_gene: .
j_gene: TRBJ2-2
abundance: few
v_gene: TRBV2
CDR3nt: TGTGCCAGCAGTGACTCTGGACTACACACCGGGGAGCTGTTTTTT
CDR3aa: CASSDSGLHTGELFF

d_gene: TRBD1
j_gene: TRBJ1-1
abundance: .
v_gene: TRBV12-3/TRBV12-4
CDR3nt: TGTGCCAGCAGTACACACAGGGGGAGCACTGAAGCTTTCTTT
CDR3aa: CASSTHRGSTEAFF

d_gene: .
j_gene: TRBJ2-1
abundance: .
v_gene: TRBV5-1
CDR3nt: TGCGCCAGCAGCGTCGCGGGGTCCCCCTACAATGAGCAGTTCTTC
CDR3aa: CASSVAGSPYNEQFF

d_gene: .
j_gene: TRBJ2-1
abundance: few
v_gene: TRBV19
CDR3nt: TGTGCCACTTGGGAAGGGCCGGGCCATGAGCAGTTCTTC
CDR3aa: CATWEGPGHEQFF

d_gene: .
j_gene: TRBJ2-2
abundance: few
v_gene: TRBV12-3/TRBV12-4
CDR3nt: TGTGCCAGCAGTCCGCCCGGGGAGCTGTTTTTT
CDR3aa: CASSPPGELFF

d_gene: TRBD1
j_gene: TRBJ1-1
abundance: few
v_gene: TRBV5-6
CDR3nt: TGTGCCAGCAGCGAAGCCGGGACAGGGTATACTGAAGCTTTCTTT
CDR3aa: CASSEAGTGYTEAFF

d_gene: .
j_gene: TRBJ2-7
abundance: few
v_gene: TRBV24-1
CDR3nt: TGTGCCACCCCACCGGGGGCTCGGCCCTTCTCCTACGAGCAGTACTTC
CDR3aa: CATPPGARPFSYEQYF

d_gene: TRBD1
j_gene: TRBJ1-1
abundance: once
v_gene: TRBV20-1
CDR3nt: TGCAGTGTTAGTTATTCGGACAGGGAAGCTTTCTTT
CDR3aa: CSVSYSDREAFF

d_gene: .
j_gene: TRBJ2-1
abundance: many
v_gene: TRBV7-2
CDR3nt: TGTGCCAGCAGCCCCCCAGACTATAACAATGAGCAGTTCTTC
CDR3aa: CASSPPDYNNEQFF

d_gene: TRBD2
j_gene: TRBJ2-1
abundance: few
v_gene: TRBV18
CDR3nt: TGTGCCAGCTCACCAATGACTAGCGGGAGGGATGAGCAGTTCTTC
CDR3aa: CASSPMTSGRDEQFF

d_gene: .
j_gene: TRBJ1-6
abundance: many
v_gene: TRBV28
CDR3nt: TGTGCCAGCAGTTTCGAGAGCTCCTATAATTCACCCCTCCACTTT
CDR3aa: CASSFESSYNSPLHF

d_gene: .
j_gene: TRBJ2-1
abundance: few
v_gene: TRBV12-3/TRBV12-4
CDR3nt: TGTGCCAGCAGTTGGGGGTATGAGCAGTTCTTC
CDR3aa: CASSWGYEQFF

d_gene: .
j_gene: TRBJ2-5
abundance: many
v_gene: TRBV5-6
CDR3nt: TGTGCCAGCAGCTTTGAATCGACACTTCAAGAGACCCAGTACTTC
CDR3aa: CASSFESTLQETQYF

d_gene: TRBD1
j_gene: TRBJ2-5
abundance: many
v_gene: TRBV20-1
CDR3nt: TGCAGTGCAAGGGTACAGGGGGCGTATAACCAGTACTTC
CDR3aa: CSARVQGAYNQYF

d_gene: .
j_gene: TRBJ2-3
abundance: .
v_gene: TRBV6-6
CDR3nt: TGTGCCAGCAGCCCGGGACTCCCCACAGATACGCAGTATTTT
CDR3aa: CASSPGLPTDTQYF

d_gene: .
j_gene: TRBJ1-3
abundance: few
v_gene: TRBV28
CDR3nt: TGTGCCAGCAGCCCCAGGAGCGTAATTGGAAACACCATATATTTT
CDR3aa: CASSPRSVIGNTIYF